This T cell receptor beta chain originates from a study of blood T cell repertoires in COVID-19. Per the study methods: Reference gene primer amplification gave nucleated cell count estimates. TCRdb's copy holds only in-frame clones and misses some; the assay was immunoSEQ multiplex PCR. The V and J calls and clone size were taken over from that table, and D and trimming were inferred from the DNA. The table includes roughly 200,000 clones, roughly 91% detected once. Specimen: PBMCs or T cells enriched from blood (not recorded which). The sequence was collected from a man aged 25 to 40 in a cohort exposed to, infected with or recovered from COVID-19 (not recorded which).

As DNA, the CDR3 is TGTGCCAGCAGCTCCCTAGCGGGGTCCACTGAAGCTTTCTTT. This sequence encodes CASSSLAGSTEAFF. The V and J genes are TRBV5-6 and TRBJ1-1; unclear D gene. The length of the CDR3 is 14 residues. Germline V lookup: CDR1 SGHDT, CDR2 YYEEEE. Trimming removed 3 bases at V and 4 bases at J, with 13 bases between.